This paragraph reports one TCR beta chain. This specimen includes other DNA sequences encoding the same CDR3. Authors' analysis steps: Filtering differed because ImmunoSEQ produced junction-only sequences that carried no quality scores. The table came from immunoSEQ multiplex PCR; TCRdb's copy has only in-frame clones and leaves some out. Clone size and V and J calls were adopted from that table, with D and trimming inferred from the DNA. The table records approximately 2,300,000 clones, just under 95% of them present only once. These data belong to a study of shared clonotypes between healthy human individuals. This CDR3 is 12 amino acids long. Germline V lookup: CDR1 SEHNR, CDR2 FQNEAQ (reference sequence). With 0 bases removed from V and 6 bases from J, the gap between germline ends came to 2 bases. Researchers partitioned CD4+ cells into CD45RA+ naive and CD45RA-negative memory subsets.

The source of this sequence is a man aged 18 to 30 in good health. Some clones in this sample may be carry-over from other donors' samples. Sequenced: naive CD4+ T cells from PBMCs. Regarding subset: CD45RA+ positively selected. The chain uses TRBV7-9 and TRBJ2-2; D is unresolved. CDR3 sequence reads: CASSLASGELFF. CDR3 sequence (DNA): TGTGCCAGCAGCTTAGCTTCCGGGGAGCTGTTTTTT.